This entry concerns a single TCR beta chain. The entry originates in a study of T cells in women clearing cervical HPV infection. Sequencing used immunoSEQ multiplex PCR; TCRdb keeps in-frame clones, though not all of them. Its clone listing holds about 30,000 clones. This TCR came from a woman aged 18 to 69 with a cervical HPV16 infection that either progressed to CIN3+ or cleared (not recorded which). The sequenced sample was blood buffy coat.

CDR3 DNA (partial): TGCAGTGCGGGTTGGACATATGATCAGCCC. Its translation is CSAGWTYDQP. In full, the CDR3 is CSAGWTYDQPQHF. The chain couples TRBV20-1 to TRBJ1-5; D may be TRBD1 (5 bases). Read sequence stops 3 residues before the CDR3 end, and the germline J gene provides the missing end. The CDR3 runs to 13 residues. Trimming removed 6 bases at V and 5 bases at J, with 14 bases between. Looked up from germline, CDR1 is DFQATT and CDR2 is SNEGSKA (reference sequence).